These 11 T cell receptor beta chains were all obtained from the same sample, sequenced in a study of tumor and adjacent non-tumor tissue in lung cancer. The library came from three nested PCR rounds adapted from ARM-PCR protocols. TCRdb re-called the multiplex PCR reads through MiXCR, storing one row per CDR3 protein. The table has about 48,000 distinct CDR3 sequences, more than 55% seen once. This sample's RNA came from whole unsorted tissue. The normal lung tissue was taken more than 3 cm from the tumor edge. Sequencing input: distant non-tumor lung tissue. The receptors derive from a woman between 70 and 85 years old with non-small cell lung cancer.

A word on this clonotype: A much larger clone sits a single nucleotide away, making a read error possible. In this CDR3 the conserved last residue, phenylalanine or tryptophan, is missing, so a read error is likely. V gene TRBV5-8 combines with J gene TRBJ2-1; D possibly matches TRBD1 or TRBD2 (5 bases each). V lost 7 bases to trimming and J lost 4 bases, with 15 bases between them. Germline assignment: CDR1 SGHTS and CDR2 YDEGEE. The CDR3 extends over 14 amino acids. In DNA form, the CDR3 reads TGTGCCAGCGTGAACCGGGGCGTTTACAATGAGCAGTTCTTA. Its protein product is CASVNRGVYNEQFL.

V is TRBV20-1 and J is TRBJ2-7; D perhaps matches TRBD2 (5 bases). Germline V gives CDR1 DFQATT, CDR2 SNEGSKA (reference sequence). Deletions cut 0 bases from V and 5 bases from J, with 17 bases between. The length of the CDR3 is 15 residues. CDR3 residues: CSARDQVARANEQYF. In DNA form, the CDR3 reads TGCAGTGCTAGAGATCAAGTAGCGAGAGCGAACGAGCAGTACTTC.

For this clonotype: One junction end does not reproduce the germline sequence, and a read error may be involved. This chain uses TRBV6-5 with TRBJ1-3; no reliable D call. CDR1 and CDR2 (germline): MNHEY, SVGAGI. This CDR3 spans 14 amino acids. The CDR3 sequence: CASRRDSLRNIIYF. The CDR3 nucleotides read TGTGCCAGTAGACGGGATTCCCTTCGAAACATCATATATTTT.

The sample holds many counts of this clonotype. This chain uses TRBV20-1 with TRBJ2-3; 13 bases match TRBD2. Trimming took 6 bases from V and 0 from J; bases not matched to a gene: 12. This CDR3 is 18 amino acids long. CDR1 is DFQATT and CDR2 is SNEGSKA in the germline V gene (reference sequence). This CDR3 is CSADKLAGGIISTDTQYF. The CDR3 DNA reads TGCAGTGCAGACAAACTAGCGGGAGGGATAATTAGCACAGATACGCAGTATTTT.

Worth noting for this clonotype: At one end, the junction sequence differs from germline, possibly due to a read error. The CDR3 coding sequence is TGTGCCAGCAGCCCGACTGGCGGGAGAGCAGATACACAGTATTTT. It specifies CASSPTGGRADTQYF. The chain employs TRBV11-2 and TRBJ2-3; 7 bases are shared with TRBD2. The CDR3 is made up of 15 amino acids. The germline V gene encodes CDR1 SGHAT and CDR2 FQNNGV.

CDR3 sequence (DNA): TGTGCCTGGAGTCCCACCTTGAACACTGAAGCTTTCTTT. Its translation: CAWSPTLNTEAFF. This chain links TRBV30 with TRBJ1-1; no clear D. V was clipped by 2 bases and J by 0 bases, with 7 bases between them. The CDR3 consists of 13 residues. Per the germline V gene, CDR1 is GTSNPN and CDR2 is SVGIG (reference sequence).

This chain connects TRBV4-1 to TRBJ2-2; possible D gene TRBD1, 6 bases. V was cut by 4 bases and J by 7 bases, with 22 bases left in between. The CDR3 sequence is 17 residues long. CDR1 is MGHRA and CDR2 is YSYEKL in the germline V gene. The CDR3 DNA reads as TGCGCCAGCAGCCTGCAACCGGGACAAGGTGACATCGGGGAGCTGTTTTTT. It specifies CASSLQPGQGDIGELFF.

In its sample, this clonotype was seen a few times. The chain carries TRBV9 and TRBJ2-3, with D unresolved. The V gene lost 3 bases and the J gene lost 0 bases, with 17 bases spanning the gap. Germline values: CDR1 SGDLS, CDR2 YYNGEE. This CDR3 comprises 17 residues. CDR3 DNA: TGTGCCAGCAGCGCCCTTGGTCTAGGGATAAGCACAGATACGCAGTATTTT. It is translated as CASSALGLGISTDTQYF.

This clonotype was observed many times. The V call is TRBV4-1, the J call TRBJ2-7; D remains ambiguous. Trimming took 0 bases from V and 2 from J, leaving 11 bases between them. This CDR3 contains 15 residues. From germline, CDR1 is MGHRA and CDR2 YSYEKL. The CDR3 nucleotides are TGCGCCAGCAGCCAAGAGGCTTTACAAACCTACGAGCAGTACTTC. It specifies CASSQEALQTYEQYF.

Concerning this clonotype itself: This could be a read error, since a much larger clone is one nucleotide away. The V call is TRBV4-1, the J call TRBJ1-2; the D gene is possibly TRBD1 (6 bases). The CDR3 has 14 residues. Germline V gives CDR1 MGHRA, CDR2 YSYEKL. The DNA for the CDR3 is TGCGCCAACAGCCAACCGGGCTCGGGACAAGGCTACACCTTC. Protein: CANSQPGSGQGYTF.

With respect to this clonotype: A junction boundary mismatches the germline segment, possibly from a read error. The chain uses TRBV28 and TRBJ2-3; D remains ambiguous. Germline V gene data show CDR1 as MDHEN and CDR2 as SYDVKM. This CDR3 has 14 amino acids. CDR3 coding DNA: TGTGTCAGCAGTTCCGCACCTCCCACAGATACGCAGTATTTT. Its translation: CVSSSAPPTDTQYF.